This record concerns one T cell receptor (beta chain) sequence. The data originate from a study of CD8 T cells in Susac syndrome. The CDR3 covers 12 residues. V dropped 3 bases and J dropped 4 bases, with 9 bases sitting between them. Germline V gene sequence: CDR1 SQVTM, CDR2 ANQGSEA. When the RNA was reverse transcribed, random hexamers were used with an input of about 0.5 to 1 ug. From the immunoSEQ multiplex PCR reads, TCRdb called clonotypes with MiXCR, one entry per CDR3 protein. This sample has just over 150,000 distinct CDR3 sequences, with 95% found just once. The sample consisted of CD4+ T cells from PBMCs. The source is a human donor with Susac syndrome. V usage is TRBV29-1 and J usage is TRBJ1-1; TRBD1 might be the D (6 bases). DNA for the CDR3: TGCAGCGTTGATCAGGGGTTCACTGAAGCTTTCTTT. As protein: CSVDQGFTEAFF.